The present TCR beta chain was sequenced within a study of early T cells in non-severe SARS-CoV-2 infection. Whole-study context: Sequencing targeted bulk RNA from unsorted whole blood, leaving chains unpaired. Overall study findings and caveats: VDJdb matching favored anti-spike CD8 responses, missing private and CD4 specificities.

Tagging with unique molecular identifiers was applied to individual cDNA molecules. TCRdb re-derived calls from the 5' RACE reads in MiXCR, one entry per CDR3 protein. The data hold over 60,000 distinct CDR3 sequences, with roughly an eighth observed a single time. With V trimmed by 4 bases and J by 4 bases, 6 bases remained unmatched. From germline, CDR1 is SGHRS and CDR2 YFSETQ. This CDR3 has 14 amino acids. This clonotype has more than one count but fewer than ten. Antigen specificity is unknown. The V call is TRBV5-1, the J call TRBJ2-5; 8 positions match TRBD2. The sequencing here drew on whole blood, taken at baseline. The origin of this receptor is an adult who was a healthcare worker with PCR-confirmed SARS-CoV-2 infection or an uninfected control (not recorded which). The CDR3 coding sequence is TGCGCCAGCAGCCCGGGGGGGCAGGGAGAGACCCAGTACTTC. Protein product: CASSPGGQGETQYF.